A selection of T cell receptor beta chains follows, all from one sample in a study of neurological immune-mediated disorders. MiXCR was run by TCRdb on the 5' RACE reads, yielding one entry per CDR3 protein. The sample has around 65,000 distinct CDR3 sequences, roughly 4.9% seen once; the top ten hold roughly 5%. Specimen: PBMCs. These receptors were taken from a human donor with multiple sclerosis. The donor label of this sample is uncertain. Each CDR3 is given with its conserved first and last residue.

v_call	cdr3_aa
TRBV5-1	CASSFTRGGPNTGELFF
TRBV5-5	CASSIGLYNEQFF
TRBV5-8	CASSLAKGILTEAFF
TRBV20-1	CSAGTGGTEAFF
TRBV20-1	CSARVTSGVTYEQYF
TRBV20-1	CSARGAKGNYGYTF
TRBV15	CATSRRGQYQETQYF
TRBV10-3	CATSDRVPEQYF
TRBV5-1	CASSRQVSGANVLTF
TRBV10-3	CAISEGAGQPQHF
TRBV20-1	CSARDSVYNEQFF
TRBV5-1	CASSLGTRIGNTIYF
TRBV24-1	CATSARGRDEQFF
TRBV12-3/TRBV12-4	CASSQGFGQPQHF
TRBV20-1	CSASRSYNEQFF
TRBV12-5	CASGLGEKMGGKGNQPQHF
TRBV20-1	CSAPSPGQGAEAFF
TRBV5-6	CASSMGGYEQYF
TRBV5-1	CASGRGEASYNEQFF
TRBV7-6	CASSFGPGELFF
TRBV10-1	CASSDVPGQDPGETQYF
TRBV5-1	CASSSASGLERTDTQYF
TRBV29-1	CSVEEIGVQIQYF
TRBV7-9	CASSSRQISGHEQFF
TRBV5-1	CASSLQGASNPEAFF
TRBV20-1	CSAEDRSPSSYNEQFF
TRBV20-1	CSARGGAHFTQYF
TRBV5-1	CASSRVGDRIITGELFF
TRBV5-1	CASSSYPGLADPSSYNEQFF
TRBV11-3	CASSPSSSGGGNNEQFF
TRBV5-1	CASSLQGRTNYGYTF
TRBV20-1	CSARDRGQGSTGELFF
TRBV10-3	CASRDNQVRYEQYF
TRBV6-5	CASRKYREGMGEQYF
TRBV15	CATSRDTLGGQPQHF
TRBV27	CASSLGVAAGAQYF
TRBV11-2	CASSTNSGTVNEKLFF
TRBV5-1	CASSLELGVSYEQYF
TRBV3-1	CASSQYQGSEKLFF
TRBV5-1	CASSLDRVGVETQYF
TRBV6-5	CATKQGRLGEQFF
TRBV6-5	CASSYARSSYEQYF
TRBV5-1	CASSLGLAVSTDTQYF
TRBV20-1	CSARDGGFLYGYTF
TRBV12-3/TRBV12-4	CASSSRERNTGELFF
TRBV27	CARSDRESEKLFF
TRBV20-1	CSARDLVTGAEAFF
TRBV7-9	CASSLTSSGSAPDTQYF
TRBV29-1	CSVVQAEGTQYF
TRBV6-1	CASSELGRYEQYF
TRBV11-2	CASSTAPLYNEQFF
TRBV24-1	CATSEAGTDTQYF
TRBV4-2	CASSQIYGGNSGANVLTF
TRBV4-1	CASSQGGGEYGYTF
TRBV10-3	CAISGDTRNSNQPQHF
TRBV16	CASSQELLYEQYF
TRBV20-1	CSARASPFFDTSGANVLTF
TRBV5-1	CASSPPERGREDTQYF
TRBV29-1	CSVGTQRSNEQFF